The clone carrying this TCR beta chain was seen many times. No antigen is known for it. With 5 bases removed from V and 4 bases from J, the gap between germline ends came to 14 bases. Germline CDR1 MNHEY, CDR2 SMNVEV (reference sequence). CDR3 length: 14 residues. Under 3 months in duration, the ophthalmopathy in affected donors had moderate-to-severe activity, CAS ≥3 and NOSPECS ≥4. For repertoire sequencing, the TCR beta CDR3 regions were amplified from RNA transcripts. After a first-round RT-PCR with HTBI primers, a second-round multiplex PCR was run. TCRdb processed the multiplex PCR reads anew with MiXCR; each CDR3 protein has one entry. Among approximately 460,000 distinct CDR3 sequences listed, about an eighth were seen once. The sample is drawn from a study of Graves' ophthalmopathy and Graves' hyperthyroidism. Study results and caveats: Blood repertoires reportedly contained most expanded thyroid clonotypes above 0.001 frequency.

The sequence derives from a woman in her twenties or thirties with Graves' ophthalmopathy. The sample comprised blood. This chain uses TRBV27 with TRBJ1-1; no clear D. The CDR3 coding sequence is TGTGCCAGCAGTGACCATTCTTGGGGCACTGAAGCTTTCTTT. It specifies CASSDHSWGTEAFF.